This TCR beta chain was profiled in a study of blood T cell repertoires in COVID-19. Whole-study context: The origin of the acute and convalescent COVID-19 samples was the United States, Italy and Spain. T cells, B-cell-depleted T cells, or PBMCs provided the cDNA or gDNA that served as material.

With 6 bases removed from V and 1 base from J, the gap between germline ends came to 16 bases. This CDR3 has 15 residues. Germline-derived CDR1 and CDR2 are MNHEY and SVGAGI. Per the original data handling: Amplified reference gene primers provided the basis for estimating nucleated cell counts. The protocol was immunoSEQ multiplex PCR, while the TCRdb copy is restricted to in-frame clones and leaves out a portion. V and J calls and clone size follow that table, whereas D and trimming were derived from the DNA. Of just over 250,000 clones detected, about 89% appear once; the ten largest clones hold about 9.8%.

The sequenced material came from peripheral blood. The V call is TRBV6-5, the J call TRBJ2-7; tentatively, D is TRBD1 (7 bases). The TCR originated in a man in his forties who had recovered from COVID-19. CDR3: CASSRRDSPSYEQYF. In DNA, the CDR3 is TGTGCCAGCAGCCGGCGGGACAGCCCATCCTACGAGCAGTACTTC.